This T cell receptor beta chain was found in a study of blood T cell repertoires in COVID-19 (dated by TCRdb to about 2020). With regard to the full study: The collaborator samples originated in the United States, Italy and Spain and spanned the acute and convalescent phases of COVID-19. The material from the prospective study consisted of cDNA or gDNA derived from T cells, B-cell-depleted T cells, or PBMCs. Deeply sampled blood TCRbeta repertoires from subjects exposed to, actively infected with, or recovered from COVID-19 were included in the dataset. A freely available public database, intended as a resource for researchers studying the immune response to SARS-CoV-2, is where the repertoires were released. The samples were drawn from two sources: the first 160 participants of the ongoing ImmuneRACE study, and over 950 subjects contributed by 6 global collaborators. The sample metadata nearly always contained a de-identified subject ID, COVID-19 status, age in years and sex. HLA class I and class II types, where available, came from metadata supplied by the sample provider rather than from assay-based typing.

The immunoSEQ Assay, a bias-controlled multiplex PCR, was used to amplify TCRbeta CDR3 regions from genomic DNA. Concerning the study's data processing: The number of nucleated cells in each sample was estimated by amplification of reference gene primers within the assay. To quantify the absolute abundance of each unique TCRbeta CDR3 rearrangement, sequence reads were collapsed and filtered. For each sample, productive Simpson clonality was calculated as the square root of Simpson's diversity index over productive rearrangements. TCRdb carries this immuneACCESS record with in-frame sequences only. Its versions omit some clonotypes, under half of them owing to an unresolved V gene in the studies checked, with the rest unexplained. V, J and clone size reflect that table, while D and trimming were determined from the DNA. The sample table contains under 200,000 clones; only one count was recorded for around nine tenths of them. Roughly 21% of the sample goes to the ten largest clones.

Summary of the overall study and its limitations: Clinical and demographic metadata were provided uncurated, with the amount varying by source and participant.

Including the terminal cysteine and phenylalanine, the CDR3 comprises 16 residues. Left in the record is the CDR3 DNA by itself, 48 bases read in frame from the first base. The germline V gene gives CDR1 as LGHNA and CDR2 as YNFKEQ. V is shortened by 4 bases, J by 3 bases, and the region joining them spans 16 bases. Comment on this clone: No antigen is known for it. No qualities accompany the bases; no much larger clone lies one base away.

Collaborating institutions collected whole blood in K2EDTA tubes following their own protocols. For TCRbeta analysis, collaborators shipped samples in one of three forms: frozen whole blood, isolated PBMCs, or DNA extracted from either of those sample types. The sample consisted of peripheral blood. The receptor was derived from a man in his sixties with active or convalescent COVID-19. The rearranged chain carries TRBV4-2 and TRBJ1-5, with a tentative D gene TRBD1 over 5 matching bases. The bases are TGTGCCAGCAGCCGTACGGGGGACGGATTCAATCAGCCCCAGCATTTT. Translation gives CASSRTGDGFNQPQHF.